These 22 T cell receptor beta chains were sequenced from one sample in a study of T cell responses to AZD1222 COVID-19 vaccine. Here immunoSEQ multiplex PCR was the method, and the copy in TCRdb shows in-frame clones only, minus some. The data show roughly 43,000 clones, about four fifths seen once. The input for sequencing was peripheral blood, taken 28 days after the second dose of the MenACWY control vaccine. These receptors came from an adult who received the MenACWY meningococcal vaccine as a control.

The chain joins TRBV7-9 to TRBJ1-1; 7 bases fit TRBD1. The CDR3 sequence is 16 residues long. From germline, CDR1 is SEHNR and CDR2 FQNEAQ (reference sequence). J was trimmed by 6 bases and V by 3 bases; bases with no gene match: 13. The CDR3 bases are TGTGCCAGCAGCTTCCCCTCTGGGACAGCAAGCCCTGAAGCTTTCTTT. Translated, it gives CASSFPSGTASPEAFF.

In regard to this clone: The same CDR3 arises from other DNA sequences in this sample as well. CDR3 sequence: CASSLDLGNQPQHF. CDR3 nucleotide sequence: TGTGCCAGCAGCTTAGATTTGGGGAATCAGCCCCAGCATTTT. The V gene is TRBV11-2, the J gene TRBJ1-5; D not certain. The CDR3 is made up of 14 amino acids. Germline V gene data show CDR1 as SGHAT and CDR2 as FQNNGV. V shed 0 bases and J shed 4 bases, with 7 bases lying between them.

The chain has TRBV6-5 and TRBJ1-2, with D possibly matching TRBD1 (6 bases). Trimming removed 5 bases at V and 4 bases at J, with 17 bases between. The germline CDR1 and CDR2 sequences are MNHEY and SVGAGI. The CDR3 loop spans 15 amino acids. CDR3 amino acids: CASSQNLQGPYGYTF. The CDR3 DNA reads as TGTGCCAGCAGTCAAAACCTACAGGGCCCCTATGGCTACACCTTC.

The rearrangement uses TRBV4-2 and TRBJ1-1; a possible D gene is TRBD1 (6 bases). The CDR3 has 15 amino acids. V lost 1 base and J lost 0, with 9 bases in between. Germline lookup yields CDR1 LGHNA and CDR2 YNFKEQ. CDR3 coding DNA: TGTGCCAGCAGCCAAGTAGGGGGTATGAACACTGAAGCTTTCTTT. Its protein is CASSQVGGMNTEAFF.

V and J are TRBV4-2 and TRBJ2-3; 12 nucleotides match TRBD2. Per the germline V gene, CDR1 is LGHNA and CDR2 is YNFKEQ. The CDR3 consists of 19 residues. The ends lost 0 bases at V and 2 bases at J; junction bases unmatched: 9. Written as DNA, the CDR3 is TGTGCCAGCAGCCAAGAACCGCCTACTAGCGGGGGGCACACAGATACGCAGTATTTT. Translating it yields CASSQEPPTSGGHTDTQYF.

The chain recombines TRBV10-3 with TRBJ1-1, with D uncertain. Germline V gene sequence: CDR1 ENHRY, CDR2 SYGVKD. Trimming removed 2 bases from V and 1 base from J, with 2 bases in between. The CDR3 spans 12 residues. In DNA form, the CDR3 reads TGTGCCATCAGTGAGCAGAACACTGAAGCTTTCTTT. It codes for CAISEQNTEAFF.

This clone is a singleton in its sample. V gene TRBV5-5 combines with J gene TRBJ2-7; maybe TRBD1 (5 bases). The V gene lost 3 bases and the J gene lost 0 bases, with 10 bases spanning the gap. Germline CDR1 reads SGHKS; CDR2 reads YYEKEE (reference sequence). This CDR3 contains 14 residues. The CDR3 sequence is CASSWSGSSYEQYF. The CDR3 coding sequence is TGTGCCAGCAGCTGGTCAGGGTCCTCCTACGAGCAGTACTTC.

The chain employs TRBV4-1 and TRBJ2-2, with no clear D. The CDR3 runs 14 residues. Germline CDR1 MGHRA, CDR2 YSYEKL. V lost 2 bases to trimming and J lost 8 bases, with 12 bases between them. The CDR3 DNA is TGCGCCAGCAGCCAACTTCCCACGACAGGGGAGCTGTTTTTT. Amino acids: CASSQLPTTGELFF.

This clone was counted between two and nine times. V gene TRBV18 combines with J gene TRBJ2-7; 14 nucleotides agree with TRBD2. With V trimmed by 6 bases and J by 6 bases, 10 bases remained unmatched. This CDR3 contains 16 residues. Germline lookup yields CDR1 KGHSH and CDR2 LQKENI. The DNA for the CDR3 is TGTGCCAGCTCCTCGGGACTAGCGGGGGTGACAAGCGAGCAGTACGTC. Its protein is CASSSGLAGVTSEQYV.

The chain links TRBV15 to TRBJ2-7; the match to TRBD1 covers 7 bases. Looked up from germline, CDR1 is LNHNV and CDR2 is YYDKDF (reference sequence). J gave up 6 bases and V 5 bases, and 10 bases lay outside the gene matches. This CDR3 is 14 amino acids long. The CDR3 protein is CATSQDRVFSEQYF. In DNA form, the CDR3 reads TGTGCCACCAGCCAAGACAGGGTCTTTTCCGAGCAGTACTTC.

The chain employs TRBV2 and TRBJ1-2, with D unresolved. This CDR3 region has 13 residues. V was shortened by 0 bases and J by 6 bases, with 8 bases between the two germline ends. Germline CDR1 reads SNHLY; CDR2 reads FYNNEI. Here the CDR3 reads CASSEARGDGYTF. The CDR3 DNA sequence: TGTGCCAGCAGTGAAGCTCGGGGTGATGGCTACACCTTC.

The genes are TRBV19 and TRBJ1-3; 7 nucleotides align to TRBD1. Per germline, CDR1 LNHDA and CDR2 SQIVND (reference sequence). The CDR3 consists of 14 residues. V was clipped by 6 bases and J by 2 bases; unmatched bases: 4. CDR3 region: CASRPTGTGNTIYF. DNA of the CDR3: TGTGCCAGTAGACCGACAGGGACTGGAAACACCATATATTTT.

DNA for the CDR3: TGCGCCAGCAGCCAATACAGGGTCTCTGGAAACACCATATATTTT. Protein product: CASSQYRVSGNTIYF. This chain joins TRBV4-1 and TRBJ1-3; maybe TRBD1 (6 bases). V lost 2 bases to trimming and J lost 0 bases, with 8 bases between them. CDR3 size: 15 residues. Per the germline V gene, CDR1 is MGHRA and CDR2 is YSYEKL.

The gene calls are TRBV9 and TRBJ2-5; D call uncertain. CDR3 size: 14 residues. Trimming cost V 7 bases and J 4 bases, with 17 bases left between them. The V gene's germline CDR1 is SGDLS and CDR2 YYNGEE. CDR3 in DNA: TGTGCCAGCGGGAACTCCCCCTCGGCAGAGACCCAGTACTTC. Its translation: CASGNSPSAETQYF. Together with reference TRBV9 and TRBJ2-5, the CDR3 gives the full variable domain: DSGVTQTPKHLITATGQRVTLRCSPRSGDLSVYWYQQSLDQGLQFLIQYYNGEERAKGNILERFSAQQFPDLHSELNLSSLELGDSALYFCASGNSPSAETQYFGPGTRLLVL.

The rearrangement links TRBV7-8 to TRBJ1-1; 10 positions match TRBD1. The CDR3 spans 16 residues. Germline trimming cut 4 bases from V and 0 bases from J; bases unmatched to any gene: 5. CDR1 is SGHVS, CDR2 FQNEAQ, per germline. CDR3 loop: CASSSPGQGLNTEAFF. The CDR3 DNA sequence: TGTGCCAGCAGCTCCCCGGGACAGGGGTTGAACACTGAAGCTTTCTTT. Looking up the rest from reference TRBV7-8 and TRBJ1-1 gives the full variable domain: GAGVSQSPRYKVAKRGQDVALRCDPISGHVSLFWYQQALGQGPEFLTYFQNEAQLDKSGLPSDRFFAERPEGSVSTLKIQRTQQEDSAVYLCASSSPGQGLNTEAFFGQGTRLTVV.

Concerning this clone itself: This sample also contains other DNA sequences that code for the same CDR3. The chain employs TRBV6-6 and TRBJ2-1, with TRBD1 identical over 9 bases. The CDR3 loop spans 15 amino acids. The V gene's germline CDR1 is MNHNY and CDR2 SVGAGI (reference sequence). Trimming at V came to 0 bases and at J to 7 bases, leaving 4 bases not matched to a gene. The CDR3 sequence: CASSYSETGGNEQFF. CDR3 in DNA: TGTGCCAGCAGTTACTCGGAGACAGGGGGTAATGAGCAGTTCTTC.

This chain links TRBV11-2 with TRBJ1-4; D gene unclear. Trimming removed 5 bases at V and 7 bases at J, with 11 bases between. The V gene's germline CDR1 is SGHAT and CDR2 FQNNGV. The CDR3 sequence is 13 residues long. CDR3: CASSVVLSEKLFF. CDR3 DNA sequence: TGTGCCAGCAGCGTGGTTTTGTCTGAAAAACTGTTTTTT.

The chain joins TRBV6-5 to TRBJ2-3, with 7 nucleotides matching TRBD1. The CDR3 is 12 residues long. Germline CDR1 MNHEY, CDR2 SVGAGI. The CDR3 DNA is TGTGCTACCGGACAGGGCACAGATACGCAGTATTTT. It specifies CATGQGTDTQYF.

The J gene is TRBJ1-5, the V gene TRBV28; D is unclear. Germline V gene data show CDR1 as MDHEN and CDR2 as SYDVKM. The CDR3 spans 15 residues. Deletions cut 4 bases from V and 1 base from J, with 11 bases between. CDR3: CASSSDVRSNQPQHF. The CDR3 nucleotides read TGTGCCAGCAGTTCGGACGTGCGAAGCAATCAGCCCCAGCATTTT.

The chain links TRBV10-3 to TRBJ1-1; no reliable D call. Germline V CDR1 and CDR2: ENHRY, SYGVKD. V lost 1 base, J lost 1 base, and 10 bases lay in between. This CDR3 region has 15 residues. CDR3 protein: CAISEYVAGNTEAFF. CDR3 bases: TGTGCCATCAGTGAGTACGTGGCCGGGAACACTGAAGCTTTCTTT.

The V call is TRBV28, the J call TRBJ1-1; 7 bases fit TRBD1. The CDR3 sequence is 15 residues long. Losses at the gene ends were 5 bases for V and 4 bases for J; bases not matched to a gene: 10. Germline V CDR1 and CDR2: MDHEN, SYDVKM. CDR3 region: CASSITQGDPTEAFF. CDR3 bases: TGTGCCAGCAGTATAACCCAGGGGGACCCCACTGAAGCTTTCTTT.

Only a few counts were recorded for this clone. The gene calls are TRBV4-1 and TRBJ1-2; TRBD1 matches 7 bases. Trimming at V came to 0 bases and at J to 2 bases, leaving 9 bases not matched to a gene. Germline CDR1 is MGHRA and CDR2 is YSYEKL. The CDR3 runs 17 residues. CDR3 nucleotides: TGCGCCAGCAGCCAAGATCAGGGGGGCCCCCCCAACTATGGCTACACCTTC. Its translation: CASSQDQGGPPNYGYTF.